This T cell receptor beta chain is drawn from a study of blood T cell repertoires in COVID-19. Between the trimmed V and J ends, which lost 5 bases and 8 bases, there was a span of 16 bases. There are 14 residues in the CDR3. The germline V gene has CDR1 PRHDT and CDR2 FYEKMQ (reference sequence). Source study methods: Nucleated cell number was recorded as an estimate derived from reference gene primer amplification. Here immunoSEQ multiplex PCR was the method, and the copy in TCRdb shows in-frame clones only, minus some. That table gives V, J and clone size, and the DNA gave D and trimming. The sample includes around 69,000 clones, approximately 86% of them seen just once.

Material: peripheral blood. The chain combines TRBV13 with TRBJ2-1, with D hard to call. This receptor was identified in a man aged 50 to 59 with active COVID-19. DNA of the CDR3: TGTGCCAGCAGCAACCCGACCGAGCGCGATGAGCAGTTCTTC. Translation: CASSNPTERDEQFF.